These 10 T cell receptor beta chains were sequenced from one sample in a study of human T cells and chemical hapten exposure. Described time point: patch test 3, about 24 weeks after DPC sensitization. Treatment here: therapeutic diphenylcyclopropenone sensitization with weekly scalp DPC. TCRdb processed the RACE reads anew with MiXCR; each CDR3 protein has one entry. The sample holds 80,000 to 100,000 distinct CDR3 sequences, around a quarter seen once. The material was whole blood, obtained in connection with sensitization to the hapten diphenylcyclopropenone (DPC). The receptors were sampled from a man in his forties with alopecia areata. Some clones in this sample may be carry-over from other donors' samples.

In its sample, this clonotype was seen a few times. The chain carries TRBV7-9 and TRBJ1-1; D remains unclear. CDR3 length: 13 amino acids. The germline CDR1 and CDR2 sequences are SEHNR and FQNEAQ (reference sequence). Trimming cost V 2 bases and J 1 base, with 5 bases left between them. CDR3 protein: CASSLSSNTEAFF. The CDR3 coding sequence is TGTGCCAGCAGCTTATCCTCGAACACTGAAGCTTTCTTT.

This clonotype appeared once. The chain employs TRBV2 and TRBJ2-5; perhaps TRBD1 as D (5 bases). CDR1 and CDR2 from the germline V gene are SNHLY and FYNNEI. The CDR3 has 14 amino acids. V was cut by 2 bases and J by 2 bases, with 9 bases left in between. The CDR3, as DNA: TGTGCCAGCAGTGAAAGACAGTATCAAGAGACCCAGTACTTC. Translating gives CASSERQYQETQYF.

This rearrangement joins TRBV20-1 to TRBJ1-2; TRBD1 matches 10 bases. There are 14 residues in the CDR3. Trimming at V came to 7 bases and at J to 2 bases, leaving 7 bases not matched to a gene. CDR1 is DFQATT and CDR2 is SNEGSKA in the germline V gene (reference sequence). CDR3 sequence reads: CSDRGQGQNYGYTF. The CDR3 DNA reads TGCAGTGACCGGGGACAGGGGCAAAACTATGGCTACACCTTC.

This clonotype was seen repeatedly, ten times or more. The V call is TRBV20-1, the J call TRBJ1-1; TRBD1 is a possible D gene (5 bases). The CDR3 contains 12 residues. V lost 6 bases to trimming and J lost 3 bases, with 11 bases between them. The germline CDR1 and CDR2 sequences are DFQATT and SNEGSKA (reference sequence). The CDR3 DNA sequence: TGCAGTGCCCCCACGGGGGACACTGAAGCTTTCTTT. Translated, it gives CSAPTGDTEAFF.

This clonotype was counted many times. The rearrangement links TRBV20-1 to TRBJ2-5, with 7 bases aligning to TRBD1. V lost 1 base, J lost 1 base, and 6 bases stayed unmatched. This CDR3 is built from 15 residues. Germline V lookup: CDR1 DFQATT, CDR2 SNEGSKA (reference sequence). The CDR3 nucleotides read TGCAGTGCTAGAGCTATGGGGACAGCCCAAGAGACCCAGTACTTC. Translating it yields CSARAMGTAQETQYF.

The chain links TRBV6-5 to TRBJ2-6; 7 bases map to TRBD1. V lost 8 bases to trimming and J lost 2 bases; unmatched junction nucleotides: 6. Germline CDR1 is MNHEY and CDR2 is SVGAGI. The CDR3 runs to 15 residues. The CDR3 DNA is TGTGCCAGCGGAAAAGGGGGCGCTGGGGCCAACGTCCTGACTTTC. Amino acid sequence: CASGKGGAGANVLTF.

This clonotype was observed a handful of times. The chain couples TRBV6-1 to TRBJ2-3, with no clear D. Trimming took 5 bases from V and 6 from J, leaving 15 bases between them. CDR3 length: 14 amino acids. CDR1 is MNHNS and CDR2 is SASEGT in the germline V gene. CDR3 nucleotide sequence: TGTGCCAGCAGTCAAAGGGTGGCCCGGGATACGCAGTATTTT. This gives the protein CASSQRVARDTQYF.

V is TRBV5-1 and J is TRBJ2-3, with TRBD1 matching over 8 bases. V trimming: 5 bases; J trimming: 5 bases; junction bases outside the gene matches: 7. Per germline, CDR1 SGHRS and CDR2 YFSETQ. The CDR3 spans 14 residues. The CDR3 reads CASRPRQGQDTQYF. The CDR3 bases are TGCGCCAGCAGGCCACGACAGGGGCAAGATACGCAGTATTTT.

The table lists this clonotype with a few counts. The chain uses TRBV20-1 and TRBJ2-3; TRBD2 matches 8 bases. After removal of 4 bases from V and 5 bases from J, the junction contained 8 bases not matched to a gene. The CDR3 is 14 residues long. In germline, CDR1 is DFQATT, CDR2 SNEGSKA (reference sequence). The CDR3 sequence is CSAKASGLGDTQYF. The CDR3 DNA is TGCAGTGCTAAGGCTAGCGGGCTTGGAGATACGCAGTATTTT.

This clonotype has ten or more counts. This chain uses TRBV14 with TRBJ2-1; 10 positions match TRBD2. V shed 5 bases, J shed 0 bases, and the junction held 7 bases outside the gene matches. The germline CDR1 and CDR2 sequences are SGHDN and FVKESK. The CDR3 is 17 amino acids. In nucleotides, the CDR3 is TGTGCCAGCAGCTCTCTAGCGGGAGCCAGCTCCTACAATGAGCAGTTCTTC. This encodes CASSSLAGASSYNEQFF.